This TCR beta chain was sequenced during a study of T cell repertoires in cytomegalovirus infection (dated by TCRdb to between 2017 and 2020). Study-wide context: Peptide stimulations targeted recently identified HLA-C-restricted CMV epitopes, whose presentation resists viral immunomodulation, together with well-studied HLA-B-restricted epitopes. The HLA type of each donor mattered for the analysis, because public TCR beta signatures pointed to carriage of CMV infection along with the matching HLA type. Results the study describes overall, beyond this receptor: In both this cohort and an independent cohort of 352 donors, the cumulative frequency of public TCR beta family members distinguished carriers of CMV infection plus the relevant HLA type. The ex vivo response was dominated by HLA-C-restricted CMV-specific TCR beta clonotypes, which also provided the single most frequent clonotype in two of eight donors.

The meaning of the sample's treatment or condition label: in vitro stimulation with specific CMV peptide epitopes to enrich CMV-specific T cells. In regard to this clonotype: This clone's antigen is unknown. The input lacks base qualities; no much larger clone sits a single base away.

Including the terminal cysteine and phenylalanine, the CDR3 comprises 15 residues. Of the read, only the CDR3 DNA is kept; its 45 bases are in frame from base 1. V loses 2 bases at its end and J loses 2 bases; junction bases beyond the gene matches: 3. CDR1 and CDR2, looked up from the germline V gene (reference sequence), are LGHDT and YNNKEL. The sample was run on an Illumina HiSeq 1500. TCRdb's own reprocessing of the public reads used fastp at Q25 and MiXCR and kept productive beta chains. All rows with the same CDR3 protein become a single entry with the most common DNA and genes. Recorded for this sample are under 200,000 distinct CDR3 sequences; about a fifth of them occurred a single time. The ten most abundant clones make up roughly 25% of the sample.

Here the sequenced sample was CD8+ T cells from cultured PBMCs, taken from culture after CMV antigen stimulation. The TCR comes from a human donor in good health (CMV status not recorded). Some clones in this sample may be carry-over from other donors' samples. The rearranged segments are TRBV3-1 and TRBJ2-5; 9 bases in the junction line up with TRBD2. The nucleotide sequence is TGTGCCAGCAGCCAACCGGCGGGGGGGCAAGAGACCCAGTACTTC. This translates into CASSQPAGGQETQYF.